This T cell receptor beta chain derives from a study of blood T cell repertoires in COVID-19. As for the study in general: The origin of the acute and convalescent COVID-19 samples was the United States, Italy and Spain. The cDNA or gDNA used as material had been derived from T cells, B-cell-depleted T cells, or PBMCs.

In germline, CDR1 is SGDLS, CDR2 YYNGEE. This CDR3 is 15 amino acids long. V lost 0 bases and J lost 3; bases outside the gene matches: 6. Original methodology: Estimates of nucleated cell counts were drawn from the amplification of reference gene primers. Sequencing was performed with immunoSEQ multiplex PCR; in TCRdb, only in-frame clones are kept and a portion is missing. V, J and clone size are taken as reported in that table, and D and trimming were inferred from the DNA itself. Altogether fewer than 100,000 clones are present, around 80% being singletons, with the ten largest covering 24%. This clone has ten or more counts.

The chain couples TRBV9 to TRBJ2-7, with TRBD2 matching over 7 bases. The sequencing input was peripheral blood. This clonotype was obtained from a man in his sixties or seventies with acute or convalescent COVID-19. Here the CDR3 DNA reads TGTGCCAGCAGCGTAGCTAGCGGAGATTTCTACGAGCAGTACTTC. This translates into CASSVASGDFYEQYF.